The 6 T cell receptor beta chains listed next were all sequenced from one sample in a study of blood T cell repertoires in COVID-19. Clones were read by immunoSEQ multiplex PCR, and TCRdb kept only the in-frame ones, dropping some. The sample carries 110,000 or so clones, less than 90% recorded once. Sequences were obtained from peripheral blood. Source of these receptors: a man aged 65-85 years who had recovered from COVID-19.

In DNA form, the CDR3 reads TGCGCCAGCAGCCGCCGTGTAAACTCTTTAGCTAACTATGGCTACACCTTC. Amino acids: CASSRRVNSLANYGYTF. The J gene is TRBJ1-2, the V gene TRBV4-1; D ambiguous. V was clipped by 4 bases and J by 0 bases, with 18 bases between them. The CDR3 totals 17 residues. Per germline, CDR1 MGHRA and CDR2 YSYEKL.

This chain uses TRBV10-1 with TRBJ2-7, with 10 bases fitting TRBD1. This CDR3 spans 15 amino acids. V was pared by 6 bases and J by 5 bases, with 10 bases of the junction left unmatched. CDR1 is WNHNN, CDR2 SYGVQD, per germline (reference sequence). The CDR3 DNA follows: TGCGCCAGCAGCGCCGGACAGGGGGGGAAAGACGAGCAGTACTTC. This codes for CASSAGQGGKDEQYF.

CDR3 residues: CASSPAGGRDTQYF. The DNA for the CDR3 is TGTGCCAGCAGCCCGGCGGGGGGGCGAGATACGCAGTATTTT. This chain links TRBV4-2 with TRBJ2-3; TRBD2 aligns across 9 bases. From germline, CDR1 is LGHNA and CDR2 YNFKEQ. CDR3 size: 14 residues. Losses at the gene ends were 4 bases for V and 5 bases for J; bases not matched to a gene: 4.

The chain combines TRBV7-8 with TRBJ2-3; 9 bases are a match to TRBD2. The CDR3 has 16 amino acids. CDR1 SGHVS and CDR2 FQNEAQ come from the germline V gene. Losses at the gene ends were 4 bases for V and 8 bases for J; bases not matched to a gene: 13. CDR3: CASSSGASGDIVTQYF. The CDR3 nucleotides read TGTGCCAGCAGCTCAGGGGCTAGCGGGGACATCGTTACGCAGTATTTT.

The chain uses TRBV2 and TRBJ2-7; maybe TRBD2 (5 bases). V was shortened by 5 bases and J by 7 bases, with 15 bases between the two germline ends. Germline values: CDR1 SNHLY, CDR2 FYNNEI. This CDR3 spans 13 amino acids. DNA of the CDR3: TGTGCCAGCAGTCGGGATTCTCAAGGGGAGCAGTACTTC. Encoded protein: CASSRDSQGEQYF.

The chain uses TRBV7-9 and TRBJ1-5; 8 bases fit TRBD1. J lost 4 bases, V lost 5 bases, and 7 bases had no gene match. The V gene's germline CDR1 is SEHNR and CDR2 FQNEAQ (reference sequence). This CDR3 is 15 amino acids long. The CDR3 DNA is TGTGCCAGCAGCGTCGGACAGGGAGGGAATCAGCCCCAGCATTTT. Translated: CASSVGQGGNQPQHF.